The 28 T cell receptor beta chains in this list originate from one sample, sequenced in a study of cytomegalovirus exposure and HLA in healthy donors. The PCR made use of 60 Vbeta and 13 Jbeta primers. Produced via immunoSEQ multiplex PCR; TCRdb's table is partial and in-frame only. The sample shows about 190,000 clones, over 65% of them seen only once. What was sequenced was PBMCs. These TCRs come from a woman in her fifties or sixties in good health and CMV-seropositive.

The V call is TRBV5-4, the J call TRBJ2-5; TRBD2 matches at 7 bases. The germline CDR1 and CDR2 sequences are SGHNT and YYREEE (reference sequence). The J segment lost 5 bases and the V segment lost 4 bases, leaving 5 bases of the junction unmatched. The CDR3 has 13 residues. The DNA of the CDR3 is TGTGCCAGCAGCGGCGGGGGTTGGGAGACCCAGTACTTC. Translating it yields CASSGGGWETQYF.

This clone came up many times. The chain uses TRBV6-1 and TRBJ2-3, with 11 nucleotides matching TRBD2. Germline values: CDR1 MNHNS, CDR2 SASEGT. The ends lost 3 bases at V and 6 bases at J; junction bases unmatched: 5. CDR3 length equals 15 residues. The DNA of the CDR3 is TGTGCCAGCAGTGATAGCGGGGGGGCCGCGGATACGCAGTATTTT. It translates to CASSDSGGAADTQYF.

This CDR3 is CASSSRLAGGTDTQYF. The CDR3 DNA sequence: TGTGCCAGCAGCTCGAGACTAGCGGGGGGCACAGATACGCAGTATTTT. V and J are TRBV7-3 and TRBJ2-3; 12 nucleotides line up with TRBD2. Trimming cost V 4 bases and J 1 base; bases outside gene matches: 3. The V gene's germline CDR1 is SGHTA and CDR2 FQGTGA. This CDR3 comprises 16 residues.

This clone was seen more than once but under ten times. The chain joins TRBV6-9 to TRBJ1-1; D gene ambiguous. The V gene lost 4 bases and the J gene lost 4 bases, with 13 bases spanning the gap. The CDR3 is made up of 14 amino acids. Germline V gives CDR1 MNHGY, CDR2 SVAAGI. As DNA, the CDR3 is TGTGCCAGCAGTTTACCGGGGAGCGGCACTGAAGCTTTCTTT. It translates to CASSLPGSGTEAFF.

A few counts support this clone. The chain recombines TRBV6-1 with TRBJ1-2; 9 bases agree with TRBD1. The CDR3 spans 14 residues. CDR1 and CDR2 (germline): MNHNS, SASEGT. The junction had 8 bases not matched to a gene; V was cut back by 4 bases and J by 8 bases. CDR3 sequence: CASSARGQGLGYTF. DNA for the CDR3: TGTGCCAGCAGTGCCCGGGGACAGGGTCTGGGCTACACCTTC.

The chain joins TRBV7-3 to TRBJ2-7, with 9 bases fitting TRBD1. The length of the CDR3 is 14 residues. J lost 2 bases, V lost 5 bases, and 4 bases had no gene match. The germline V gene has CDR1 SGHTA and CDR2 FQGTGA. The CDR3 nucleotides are TGTGCCAGCAGCCAAAGGGACAGGGCCTACGAGCAGTACTTC. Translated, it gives CASSQRDRAYEQYF.

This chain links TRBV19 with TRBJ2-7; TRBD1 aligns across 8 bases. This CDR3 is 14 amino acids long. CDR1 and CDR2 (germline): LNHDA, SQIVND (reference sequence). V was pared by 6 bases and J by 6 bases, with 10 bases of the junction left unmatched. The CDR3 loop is CASSIAGTGGEQYF. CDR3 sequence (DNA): TGTGCCAGTAGCATCGCCGGGACAGGTGGCGAGCAGTACTTC.

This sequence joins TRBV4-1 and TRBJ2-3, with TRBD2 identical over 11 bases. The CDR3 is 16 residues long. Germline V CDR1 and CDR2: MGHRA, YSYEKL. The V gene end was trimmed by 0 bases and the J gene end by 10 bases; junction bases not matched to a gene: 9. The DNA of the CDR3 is TGCGCCAGCAGCCAAGATGTAGCGGGGGGGCCCGGTCCGCAGTATTTT. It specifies CASSQDVAGGPGPQYF.

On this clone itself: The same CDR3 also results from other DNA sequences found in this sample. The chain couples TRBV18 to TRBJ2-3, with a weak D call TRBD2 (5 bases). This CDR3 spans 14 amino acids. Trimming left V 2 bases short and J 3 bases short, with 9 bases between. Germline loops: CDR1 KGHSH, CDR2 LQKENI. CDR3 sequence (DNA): TGTGCCAGCTCACCAGGTACGGGGACAGATACGCAGTATTTT. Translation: CASSPGTGTDTQYF. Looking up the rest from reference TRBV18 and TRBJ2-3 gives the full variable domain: NAGVMQNPRHLVRRRGQEARLRCSPMKGHSHVYWYRQLPEEGLKFMVYLQKENIIDESGMPKERFSAEFPKEGPSILRIQQVVRGDSAAYFCASSPGTGTDTQYFGPGTRLTVL.

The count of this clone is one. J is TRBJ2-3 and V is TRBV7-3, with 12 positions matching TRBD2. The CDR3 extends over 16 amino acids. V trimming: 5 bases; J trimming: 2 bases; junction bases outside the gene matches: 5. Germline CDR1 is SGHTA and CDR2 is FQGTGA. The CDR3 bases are TGTGCCAGCAGCCCCGGACTAGCGGGGTACACAGATACGCAGTATTTT. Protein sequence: CASSPGLAGYTDTQYF.

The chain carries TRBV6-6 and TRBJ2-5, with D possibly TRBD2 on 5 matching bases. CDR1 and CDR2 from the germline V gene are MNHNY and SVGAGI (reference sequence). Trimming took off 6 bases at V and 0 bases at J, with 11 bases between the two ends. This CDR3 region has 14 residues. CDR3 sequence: CASSWTGYQETQYF. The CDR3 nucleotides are TGTGCCAGCAGCTGGACGGGATACCAAGAGACCCAGTACTTC.

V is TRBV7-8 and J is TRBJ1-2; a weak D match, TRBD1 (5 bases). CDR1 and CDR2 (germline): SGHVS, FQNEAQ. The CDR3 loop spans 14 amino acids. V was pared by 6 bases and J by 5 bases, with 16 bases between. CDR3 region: CASSQERTPYGYTF. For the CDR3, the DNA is TGTGCCAGCAGTCAGGAACGGACACCTTATGGCTACACCTTC.

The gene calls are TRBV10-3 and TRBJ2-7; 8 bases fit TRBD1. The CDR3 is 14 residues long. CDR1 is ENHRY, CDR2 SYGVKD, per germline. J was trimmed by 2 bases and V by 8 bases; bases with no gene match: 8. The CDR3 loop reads CAIGTGTGAYEQYF. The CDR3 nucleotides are TGTGCCATCGGAACAGGGACAGGAGCCTACGAGCAGTACTTC.

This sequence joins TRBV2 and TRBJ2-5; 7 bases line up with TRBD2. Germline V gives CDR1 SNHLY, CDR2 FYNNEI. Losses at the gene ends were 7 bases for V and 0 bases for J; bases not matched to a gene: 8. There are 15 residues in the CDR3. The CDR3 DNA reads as TGTGCCAGCAAGGGAGGGGTTTTGTACCAAGAGACCCAGTACTTC. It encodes CASKGGVLYQETQYF.

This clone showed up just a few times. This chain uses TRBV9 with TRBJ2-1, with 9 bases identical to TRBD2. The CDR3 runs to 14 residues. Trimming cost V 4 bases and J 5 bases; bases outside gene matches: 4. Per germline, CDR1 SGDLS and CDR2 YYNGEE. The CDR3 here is CASSSIAGDNEQFF. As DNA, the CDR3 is TGTGCCAGCAGCTCCATAGCGGGGGACAATGAGCAGTTCTTC.

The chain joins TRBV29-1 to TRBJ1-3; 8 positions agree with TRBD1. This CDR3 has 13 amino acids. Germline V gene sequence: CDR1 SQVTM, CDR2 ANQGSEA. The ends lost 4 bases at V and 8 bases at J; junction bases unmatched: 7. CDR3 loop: CSVGTGPGDTIYF. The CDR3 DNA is TGCAGCGTTGGGACAGGGCCGGGGGACACCATATATTTT.

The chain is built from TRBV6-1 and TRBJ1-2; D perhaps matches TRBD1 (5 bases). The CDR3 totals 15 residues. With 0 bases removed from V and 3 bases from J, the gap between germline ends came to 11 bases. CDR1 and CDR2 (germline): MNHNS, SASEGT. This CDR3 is CASSEAGVPYYGYTF. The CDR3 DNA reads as TGTGCCAGCAGTGAAGCAGGGGTACCCTACTATGGCTACACCTTC.

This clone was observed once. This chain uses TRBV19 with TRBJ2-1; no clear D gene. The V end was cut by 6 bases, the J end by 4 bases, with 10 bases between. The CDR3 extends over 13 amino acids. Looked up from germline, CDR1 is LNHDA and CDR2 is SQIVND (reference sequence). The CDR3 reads CASSFTEYNEQFF. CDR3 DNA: TGTGCCAGTAGCTTTACAGAATACAATGAGCAGTTCTTC.

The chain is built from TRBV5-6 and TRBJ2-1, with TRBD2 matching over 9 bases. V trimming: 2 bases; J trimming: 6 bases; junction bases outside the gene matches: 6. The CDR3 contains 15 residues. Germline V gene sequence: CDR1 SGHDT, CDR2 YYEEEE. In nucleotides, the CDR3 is TGTGCCAGCAGCTTCGGGCGGGGGGGCACCAATGAGCAGTTCTTC. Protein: CASSFGRGGTNEQFF.

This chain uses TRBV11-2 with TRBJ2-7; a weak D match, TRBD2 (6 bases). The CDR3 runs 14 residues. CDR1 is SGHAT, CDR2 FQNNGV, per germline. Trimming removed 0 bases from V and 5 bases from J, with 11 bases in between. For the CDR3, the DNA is TGTGCCAGCAGCTTAGAGGCGGCTAGCGACGAGCAGTACTTC. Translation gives CASSLEAASDEQYF.

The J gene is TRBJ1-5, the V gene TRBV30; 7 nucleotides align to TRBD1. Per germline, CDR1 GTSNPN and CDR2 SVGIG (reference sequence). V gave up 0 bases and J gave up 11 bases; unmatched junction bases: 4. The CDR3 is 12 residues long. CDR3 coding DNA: TGTGCCTGGAGTGTAGGGACAGCGGCCCAGCATTTT. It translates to CAWSVGTAAQHF.

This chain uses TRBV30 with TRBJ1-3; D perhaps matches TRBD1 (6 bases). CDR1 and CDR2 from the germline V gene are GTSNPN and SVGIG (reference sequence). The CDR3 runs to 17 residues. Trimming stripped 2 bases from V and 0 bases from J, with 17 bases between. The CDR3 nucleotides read TGTGCCTGGAGTCAGGGGTTAGTGCCAAGCTCTGGAAACACCATATATTTT. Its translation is CAWSQGLVPSSGNTIYF.

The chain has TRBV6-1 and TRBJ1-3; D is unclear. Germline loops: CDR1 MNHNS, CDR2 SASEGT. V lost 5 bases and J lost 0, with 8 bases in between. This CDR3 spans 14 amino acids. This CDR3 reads CASSSSGSGNTIYF. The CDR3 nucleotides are TGTGCCAGCAGTTCCTCGGGCTCTGGAAACACCATATATTTT.

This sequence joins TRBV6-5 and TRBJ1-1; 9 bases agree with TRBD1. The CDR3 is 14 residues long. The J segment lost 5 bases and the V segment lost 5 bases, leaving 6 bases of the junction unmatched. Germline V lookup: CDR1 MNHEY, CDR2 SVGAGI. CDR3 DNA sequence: TGTGCCAGCAGTCTCCGGGACAGGGCAACTGAAGCTTTCTTT. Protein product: CASSLRDRATEAFF.

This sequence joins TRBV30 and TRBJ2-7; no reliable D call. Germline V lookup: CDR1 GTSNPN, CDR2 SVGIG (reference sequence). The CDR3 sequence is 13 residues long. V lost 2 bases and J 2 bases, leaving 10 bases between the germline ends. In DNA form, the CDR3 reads TGTGCCTGGAGTTTAATGACTGCCTACGAGCAGTACTTC. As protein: CAWSLMTAYEQYF.

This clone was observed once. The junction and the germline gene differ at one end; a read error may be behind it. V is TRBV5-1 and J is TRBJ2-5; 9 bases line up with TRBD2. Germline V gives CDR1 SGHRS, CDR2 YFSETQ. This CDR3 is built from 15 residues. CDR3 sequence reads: CASSPSGGKWETQYF. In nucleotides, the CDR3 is TGTGCCAGCAGCCCCAGCGGGGGGAAATGGGAGACCCAGTACTTC.

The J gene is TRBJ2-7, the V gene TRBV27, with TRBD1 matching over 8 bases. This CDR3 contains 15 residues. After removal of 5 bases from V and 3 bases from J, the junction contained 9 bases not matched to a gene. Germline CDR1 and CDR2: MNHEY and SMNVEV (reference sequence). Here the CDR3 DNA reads TGTGCCAGCAGTCCATCCCTCACAGGGGGCTACGAGCAGTACTTC. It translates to CASSPSLTGGYEQYF.

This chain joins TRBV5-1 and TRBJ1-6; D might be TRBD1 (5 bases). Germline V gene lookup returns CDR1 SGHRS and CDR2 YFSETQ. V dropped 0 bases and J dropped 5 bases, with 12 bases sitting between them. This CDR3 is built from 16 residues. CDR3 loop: CASSLALGGDNSPLHF. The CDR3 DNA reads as TGCGCCAGCAGCTTGGCCCTCGGGGGAGATAATTCACCCCTCCACTTT. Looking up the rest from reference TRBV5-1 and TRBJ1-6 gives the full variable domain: KAGVTQTPRYLIKTRGQQVTLSCSPISGHRSVSWYQQTPGQGLQFLFEYFSETQRNKGNFPGRFSGRQFSNSRSEMNVSTLELGDSALYLCASSLALGGDNSPLHFGNGTRLTVT.